This TCR beta chain is drawn from a study of identical twins. General study results and limits: Cross-sectional statistics underpinned the conclusions; the same donors were not followed. Weaker excess twin sharing was observed in beta out-of-frame sequences. One should note that invariant MAIT and iNKT cells could partly confound zero-insertion analyses.

This CDR3 contains 13 residues. Germline V gene sequence: CDR1 MNHEY, CDR2 SVGAGI. The germline V and J ends were trimmed by 3 bases and 5 bases, with 11 bases remaining between them. This clonotype was detected many times. The antigen is unknown. One entry per CDR3 protein, called by TCRdb with MiXCR from the 5' RACE reads. The sample consists of hundreds of thousands of distinct CDR3 sequences, 8.5% to 9.5% of them appearing once. Another study also made use of these data, one on yellow fever vaccine responses in identical twins.

The rearrangement links TRBV6-5 to TRBJ2-7; no clear D. This TCR came from a young woman in good health. Specimen: CD8+ T cells sorted from blood. This chain's CDR3 is CASSYNRVDEQYF. In DNA form, the CDR3 reads TGTGCCAGCAGTTATAATAGGGTGGACGAGCAGTACTTC.